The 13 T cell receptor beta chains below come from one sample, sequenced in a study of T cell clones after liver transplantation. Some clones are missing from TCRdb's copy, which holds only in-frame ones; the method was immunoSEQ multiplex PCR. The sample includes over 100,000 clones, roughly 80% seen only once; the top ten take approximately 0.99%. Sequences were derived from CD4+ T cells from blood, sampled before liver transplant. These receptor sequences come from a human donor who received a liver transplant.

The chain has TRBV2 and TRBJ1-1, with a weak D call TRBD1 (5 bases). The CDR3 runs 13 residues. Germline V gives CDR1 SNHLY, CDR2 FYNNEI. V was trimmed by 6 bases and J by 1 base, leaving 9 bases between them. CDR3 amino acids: CASRSDRNTEAFF. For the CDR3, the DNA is TGTGCCAGCAGGTCTGACAGGAACACTGAAGCTTTCTTT. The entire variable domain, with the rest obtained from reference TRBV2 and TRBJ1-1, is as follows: EPEVTQTPSHQVTQMGQEVILRCVPISNHLYFYWYRQILGQKVEFLVSFYNNEISEKSEIFDDQFSVERPDGSNFTLKIRSTKLEDSAMYFCASRSDRNTEAFFGQGTRLTVV.

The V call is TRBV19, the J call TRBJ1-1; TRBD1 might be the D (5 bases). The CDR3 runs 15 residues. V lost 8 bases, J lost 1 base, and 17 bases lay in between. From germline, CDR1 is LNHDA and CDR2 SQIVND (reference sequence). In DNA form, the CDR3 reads TGTGCCAGTGCTCCTCAGGGATTTAAGAACACTGAAGCTTTCTTT. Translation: CASAPQGFKNTEAFF.

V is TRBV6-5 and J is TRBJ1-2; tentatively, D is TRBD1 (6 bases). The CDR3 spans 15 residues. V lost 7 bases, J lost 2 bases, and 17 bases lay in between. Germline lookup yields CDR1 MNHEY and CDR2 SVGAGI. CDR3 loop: CASTLNRDTNYGYTF. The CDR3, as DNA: TGTGCCAGCACCCTCAACCGGGACACCAACTATGGCTACACCTTC.

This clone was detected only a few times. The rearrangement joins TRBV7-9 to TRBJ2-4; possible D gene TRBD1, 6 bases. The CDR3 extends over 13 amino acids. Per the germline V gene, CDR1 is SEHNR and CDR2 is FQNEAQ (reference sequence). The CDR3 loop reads CAVGAARKNIQYF. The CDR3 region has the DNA TGTGCTGTGGGGGCGGCCCGCAAAAACATTCAGTACTTC.

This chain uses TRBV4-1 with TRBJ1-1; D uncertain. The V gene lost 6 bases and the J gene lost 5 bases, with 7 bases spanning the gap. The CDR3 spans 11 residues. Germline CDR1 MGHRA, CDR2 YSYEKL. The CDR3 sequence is CASSRGTEAFF. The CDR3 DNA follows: TGCGCCAGCAGTCGAGGAACTGAAGCTTTCTTT.

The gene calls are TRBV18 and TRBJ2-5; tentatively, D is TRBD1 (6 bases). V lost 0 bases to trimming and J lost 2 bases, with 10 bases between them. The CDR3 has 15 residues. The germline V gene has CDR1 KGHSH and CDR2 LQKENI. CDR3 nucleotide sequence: TGTGCCAGCTCACCACCGACAGGATTACAAGAGACCCAGTACTTC. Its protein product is CASSPPTGLQETQYF. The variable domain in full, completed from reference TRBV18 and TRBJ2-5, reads NAGVMQNPRHLVRRRGQEARLRCSPMKGHSHVYWYRQLPEEGLKFMVYLQKENIIDESGMPKERFSAEFPKEGPSILRIQQVVRGDSAAYFCASSPPTGLQETQYFGPGTRLLVL.

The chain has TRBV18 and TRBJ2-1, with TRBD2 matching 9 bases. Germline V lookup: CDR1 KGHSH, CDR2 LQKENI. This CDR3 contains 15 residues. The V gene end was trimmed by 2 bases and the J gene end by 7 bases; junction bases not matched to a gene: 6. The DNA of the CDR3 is TGTGCCAGCTCACCATGGCGGGGGGGTCAGAATGAGCAGTTCTTC. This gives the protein CASSPWRGGQNEQFF.

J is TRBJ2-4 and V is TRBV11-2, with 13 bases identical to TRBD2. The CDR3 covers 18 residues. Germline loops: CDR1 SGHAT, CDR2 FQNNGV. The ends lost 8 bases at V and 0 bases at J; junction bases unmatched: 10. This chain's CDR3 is CASGPGLAGVLAKNIQYF. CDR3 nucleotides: TGTGCCAGCGGCCCAGGACTAGCGGGAGTTCTAGCCAAAAACATTCAGTACTTC.

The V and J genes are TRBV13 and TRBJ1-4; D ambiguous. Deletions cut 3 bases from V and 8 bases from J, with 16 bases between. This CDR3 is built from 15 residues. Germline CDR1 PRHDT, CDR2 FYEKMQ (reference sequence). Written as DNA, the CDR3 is TGTGCCAGCAGCTTGGCGAGGACGGCATTAGAAAAACTGTTTTTT. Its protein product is CASSLARTALEKLFF. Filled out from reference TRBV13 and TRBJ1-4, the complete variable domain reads AAGVIQSPRHLIKEKRETATLKCYPIPRHDTVYWYQQGPGQDPQFLISFYEKMQSDKGSIPDRFSAQQFSDYHSELNMSSLELGDSALYFCASSLARTALEKLFFGSGTQLSVL.

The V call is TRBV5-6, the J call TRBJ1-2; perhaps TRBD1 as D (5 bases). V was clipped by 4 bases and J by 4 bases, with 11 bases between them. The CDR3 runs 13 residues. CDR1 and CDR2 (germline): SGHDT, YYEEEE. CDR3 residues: CASSPGTPYGYTF. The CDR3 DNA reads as TGTGCCAGCAGCCCCGGGACCCCCTATGGCTACACCTTC.

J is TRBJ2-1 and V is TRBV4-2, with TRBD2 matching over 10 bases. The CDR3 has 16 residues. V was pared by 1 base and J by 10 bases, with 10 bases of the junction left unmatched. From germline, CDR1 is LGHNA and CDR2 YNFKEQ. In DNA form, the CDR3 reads TGTGCCAGCAGCCAAGTTTTAAGCGGGGGGGAAAGAGAGCAGTTCTTC. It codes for CASSQVLSGGEREQFF.

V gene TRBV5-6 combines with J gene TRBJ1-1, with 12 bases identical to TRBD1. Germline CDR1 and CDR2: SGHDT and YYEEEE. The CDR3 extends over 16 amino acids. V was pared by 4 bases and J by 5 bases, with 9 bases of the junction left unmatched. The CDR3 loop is CASSRRDRGRRTEAFF. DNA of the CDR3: TGTGCCAGCAGCCGCCGGGACAGGGGGCGAAGGACTGAAGCTTTCTTT.

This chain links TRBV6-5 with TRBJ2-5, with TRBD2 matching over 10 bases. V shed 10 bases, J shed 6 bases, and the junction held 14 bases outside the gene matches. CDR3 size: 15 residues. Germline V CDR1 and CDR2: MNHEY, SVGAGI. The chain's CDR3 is CATQGQRGGIKTQYF. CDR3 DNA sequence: TGTGCCACGCAGGGCCAGCGGGGGGGCATAAAGACCCAGTACTTC.